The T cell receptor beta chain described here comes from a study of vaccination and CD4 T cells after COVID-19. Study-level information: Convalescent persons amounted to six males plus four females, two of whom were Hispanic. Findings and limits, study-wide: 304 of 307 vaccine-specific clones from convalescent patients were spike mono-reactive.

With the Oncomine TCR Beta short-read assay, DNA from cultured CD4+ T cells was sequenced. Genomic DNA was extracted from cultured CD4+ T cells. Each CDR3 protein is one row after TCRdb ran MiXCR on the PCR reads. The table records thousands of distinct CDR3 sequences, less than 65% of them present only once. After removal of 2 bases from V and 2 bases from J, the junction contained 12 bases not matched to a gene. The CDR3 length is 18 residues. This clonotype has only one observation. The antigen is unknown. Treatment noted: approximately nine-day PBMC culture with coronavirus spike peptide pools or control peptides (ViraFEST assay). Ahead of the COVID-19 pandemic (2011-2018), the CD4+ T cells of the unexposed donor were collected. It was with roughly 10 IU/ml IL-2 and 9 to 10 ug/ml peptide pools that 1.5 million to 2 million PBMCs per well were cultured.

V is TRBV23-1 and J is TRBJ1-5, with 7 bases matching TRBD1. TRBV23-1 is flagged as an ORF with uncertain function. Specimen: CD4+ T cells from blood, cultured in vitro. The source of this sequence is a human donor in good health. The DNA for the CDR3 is TGCGCCAGCAGTCAAACGGAGGGACAGATGAGGGGCAATCAGCCCCAGCATTTT. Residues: CASSQTEGQMRGNQPQHF.